This entry features one TCR beta chain sequence. What it binds is not known. Researchers ran the PCR with 60 Vbeta and 13 Jbeta primers. The protocol was immunoSEQ multiplex PCR, while the TCRdb copy is restricted to in-frame clones and leaves out a portion. The table has 75,000 to 100,000 clones, around 80% seen once. The V gene's germline CDR1 is SGHNT and CDR2 YYREEE (reference sequence). The CDR3 runs to 13 residues. Trimming left V 4 bases short and J 1 base short, with 9 bases between. Whereas donors were nominally healthy upon sampling, unrecorded immune exposures were probable. The sample originates from a study of cytomegalovirus exposure and HLA in healthy donors. Overall study: A previous analysis identified 95 million to 120 million unique TCR beta sequences derived from around 200 million T cells.

Study-level findings and limits: There were some V segments, including TRBV6-2 and TRBV6-3, excluded as indistinguishable.

The V call is TRBV5-4, the J call TRBJ2-7; D gene unclear. The sample consisted of PBMCs. The TCR comes from a man aged 25 to 40 in good health and CMV-seronegative. CDR3 amino acids: CASSPAFSYEQYF. The CDR3 DNA sequence: TGTGCCAGCAGCCCCGCGTTTTCCTACGAGCAGTACTTC.